These T cell receptor beta chains were read from a single sample in a study of T-cell memory formation after mild COVID-19. TCRdb processed the 5' RACE reads anew with MiXCR; each CDR3 protein has one entry. The top ten clones hold 21% of a sample with around 300,000 distinct CDR3 sequences, approximately 14% of them seen once. Sequenced material: PBMCs or a T cell subset sorted from them (not recorded which). The receptors come from a man younger than 30 who had mild COVID-19 (a few samples of this study predate the infection). Cell type and time point are not known. CDR3s include the opening cysteine and the closing phenylalanine or tryptophan. The order of the fields is J gene, V gene, D gene, clone size, CDR3 protein, CDR3 DNA. The D gene is left open where the match is weak. Clone size is not always given. Where it is, it says once, few, many or a class for expanded clones.

J: TRBJ2-7
V: TRBV5-1
D: .
size: many
CDR3: CASSQTPFYEQYF
DNA: TGCGCCAGCAGTCAGACGCCCTTCTACGAGCAGTACTTC

J: TRBJ1-3
V: TRBV7-9
D: .
size: few
CDR3: CASSLSPTSGNTIYF
DNA: TGTGCCAGCAGCCTCTCCCCCACCTCTGGAAACACCATATATTTT

J: TRBJ2-1
V: TRBV27
D: .
size: .
CDR3: CASSFQGFSYNEQFF
DNA: TGTGCCAGCAGTTTTCAGGGGTTCTCCTACAATGAGCAGTTCTTC

J: TRBJ1-2
V: TRBV12-3/TRBV12-4
D: TRBD1
size: few
CDR3: CASSIPGQGARGYTF
DNA: TGTGCCAGCAGTATACCGGGACAGGGGGCCAGAGGCTACACCTTC

J: TRBJ1-6
V: TRBV6-5
D: TRBD1
size: .
CDR3: CASSRSDRGLSPLHF
DNA: TGTGCCAGCAGTCGCTCCGACAGGGGCCTAAGTCCCCTCCACTTT

J: TRBJ2-5
V: TRBV7-2
D: .
size: few
CDR3: CASSLGVGGAGETQYF
DNA: TGTGCCAGCAGCTTAGGAGTAGGGGGAGCCGGAGAGACCCAGTACTTC

J: TRBJ1-2
V: TRBV7-9
D: TRBD1
size: few
CDR3: CASSLKGARDYGYTF
DNA: TGTGCCAGCAGCTTAAAGGGGGCCAGGGACTATGGCTACACCTTC

J: TRBJ2-3
V: TRBV7-9
D: .
size: .
CDR3: CASSFPGSDTQYF
DNA: TGTGCCAGCAGCTTCCCGGGATCAGATACGCAGTATTTT

J: TRBJ1-5
V: TRBV4-3
D: .
size: many
CDR3: CASSQDVDRPQHF
DNA: TGCGCCAGCAGCCAAGATGTGGATAGACCCCAGCATTTT

J: TRBJ2-3
V: TRBV5-1
D: TRBD2
size: .
CDR3: CASSFSGSGSSGDTQYF
DNA: TGCGCCAGCAGCTTTTCGGGTAGCGGGTCTTCGGGAGATACGCAGTATTTT

J: TRBJ2-7
V: TRBV4-2
D: .
size: few
CDR3: CASSQDPVAPSEQYF
DNA: TGTGCCAGCAGCCAAGATCCGGTTGCCCCCAGTGAGCAGTACTTC

J: TRBJ2-1
V: TRBV9
D: .
size: .
CDR3: CASSVGASNYNEQFF
DNA: TGTGCCAGCAGCGTAGGAGCGTCCAATTACAATGAGCAGTTCTTC

J: TRBJ2-3
V: TRBV15
D: .
size: .
CDR3: CATSRPQADTQYF
DNA: TGTGCCACCAGCAGACCTCAGGCGGATACGCAGTATTTT

J: TRBJ1-2
V: TRBV5-1
D: .
size: .
CDR3: CASSFRDNSGYTF
DNA: TGCGCCAGCAGCTTCCGGGACAACTCTGGCTACACCTTC

J: TRBJ2-5
V: TRBV29-1
D: .
size: few
CDR3: CSAAPEMTQYF
DNA: TGCAGCGCCGCACCCGAGATGACCCAGTACTTC

J: TRBJ2-1
V: TRBV6-5
D: TRBD1
size: .
CDR3: CASSHGQGSYNEQFF
DNA: TGTGCCAGCAGTCACGGACAGGGCTCCTACAATGAGCAGTTCTTC

J: TRBJ2-7
V: TRBV19
D: TRBD1
size: once
CDR3: CASSIGGTGYEQYF
DNA: TGTGCCAGTAGTATAGGGGGGACAGGCTACGAGCAGTACTTC

J: TRBJ2-3
V: TRBV6-5
D: TRBD2
size: few
CDR3: CASTRRGGVSDTQYF
DNA: TGTGCCAGCACCAGGCGGGGGGGCGTCAGCGATACGCAGTATTTT

J: TRBJ2-4
V: TRBV6-2/TRBV6-3
D: TRBD2
size: .
CDR3: CASSPGLAGIIAKNIQYF
DNA: TGTGCCAGCAGCCCGGGACTAGCGGGGATAATAGCCAAAAACATTCAGTACTTC

J: TRBJ2-1
V: TRBV4-1
D: TRBD1
size: .
CDR3: CASSQGQGGYNEQFF
DNA: TGCGCCAGCAGCCAAGGACAGGGGGGATACAATGAGCAGTTCTTC

J: TRBJ2-5
V: TRBV20-1
D: .
size: .
CDR3: CSARDPGVQETQYF
DNA: TGCAGTGCTAGAGATCCGGGGGTTCAAGAGACCCAGTACTTC

J: TRBJ2-5
V: TRBV7-2
D: TRBD2
size: .
CDR3: CASSPLGSGGKETQYF
DNA: TGTGCCAGCAGCCCCCTGGGTAGCGGGGGCAAAGAGACCCAGTACTTC

J: TRBJ2-7
V: TRBV18
D: TRBD1
size: .
CDR3: CASSPEPGTGVYEQYF
DNA: TGTGCCAGCTCACCGGAACCCGGGACAGGGGTTTACGAGCAGTACTTC

J: TRBJ2-1
V: TRBV7-2
D: .
size: few
CDR3: CASSLTQAGEQFF
DNA: TGTGCCAGCAGCTTGACCCAGGCGGGAGAGCAGTTCTTC

J: TRBJ1-2
V: TRBV10-2
D: TRBD1
size: .
CDR3: CASRDQGARRGYTF
DNA: TGCGCCAGCCGGGACCAGGGGGCGAGGAGAGGCTACACCTTC

J: TRBJ2-1
V: TRBV6-2/TRBV6-3
D: TRBD2
size: few
CDR3: CASSYSASGGGEQFF
DNA: TGTGCCAGCAGTTACTCGGCTAGCGGGGGTGGTGAGCAGTTCTTC

J: TRBJ1-1
V: TRBV15
D: TRBD1
size: few
CDR3: CATSKVRGPEAFF
DNA: TGTGCCACCAGCAAGGTCAGGGGGCCTGAAGCTTTCTTT

J: TRBJ2-5
V: TRBV24-1
D: .
size: many
CDR3: CATSDATGTKETQYF
DNA: TGTGCCACCAGTGACGCTACCGGGACAAAAGAGACCCAGTACTTC

J: TRBJ1-5
V: TRBV6-2/TRBV6-3
D: .
size: few
CDR3: CASSSYGTSNQPQHF
DNA: TGTGCCAGCAGTTCCTATGGGACATCCAATCAGCCCCAGCATTTT

J: TRBJ1-1
V: TRBV6-2/TRBV6-3
D: .
size: few
CDR3: CASSDRQRRMNTEAFF
DNA: TGTGCCAGCAGCGATCGACAGCGTAGAATGAACACTGAAGCTTTCTTT

J: TRBJ2-5
V: TRBV19
D: .
size: few
CDR3: CASSPSSAQETQYF
DNA: TGTGCCAGTAGCCCCTCCAGTGCACAAGAGACCCAGTACTTC

J: TRBJ2-5
V: TRBV7-2
D: .
size: .
CDR3: CASSLGPSWGAQYF
DNA: TGTGCCAGCAGCTTAGGACCGAGCTGGGGCGCCCAGTACTTC

J: TRBJ1-5
V: TRBV12-3/TRBV12-4
D: .
size: .
CDR3: CASSPQGYAQHF
DNA: TGTGCCAGCAGTCCGCAGGGCTACGCCCAGCATTTT

J: TRBJ2-5
V: TRBV3-1
D: .
size: once
CDR3: CASSQVGIAEETQYF
DNA: TGTGCCAGCAGCCAAGTGGGAATAGCGGAAGAGACCCAGTACTTC

J: TRBJ1-2
V: TRBV9
D: .
size: .
CDR3: CASSDRLVGYTF
DNA: TGTGCCAGCAGCGACAGATTGGTTGGCTACACCTTC

J: TRBJ2-7
V: TRBV28
D: .
size: .
CDR3: CASSQGPYEQYF
DNA: TGTGCCAGCAGCCAGGGGCCGTACGAGCAGTACTTC

J: TRBJ2-1
V: TRBV7-3
D: TRBD2
size: many
CDR3: CASSSGTINEQFF
DNA: TGTGCCAGCAGCAGCGGGACGATCAATGAGCAGTTCTTC

J: TRBJ2-1
V: TRBV6-2/TRBV6-3
D: .
size: .
CDR3: CASKNRLDEQFF
DNA: TGTGCCAGCAAGAACCGCCTGGATGAGCAGTTCTTC

J: TRBJ2-3
V: TRBV5-1
D: TRBD2
size: few
CDR3: CASGAGGPTDTQYF
DNA: TGCGCCAGCGGGGCGGGGGGGCCCACAGATACGCAGTATTTT

J: TRBJ1-1
V: TRBV4-1
D: .
size: few
CDR3: CASSQLTDETEAFF
DNA: TGCGCCAGCAGCCAATTGACGGACGAAACTGAAGCTTTCTTT

J: TRBJ1-6
V: TRBV7-3
D: .
size: .
CDR3: CASSSSVNSPLHF
DNA: TGTGCCAGCAGCTCTAGCGTAAATTCACCCCTCCACTTT

J: TRBJ1-2
V: TRBV30
D: .
size: few
CDR3: CAWSGWVGYTF
DNA: TGTGCCTGGAGTGGGTGGGTTGGCTACACCTTC

J: TRBJ2-1
V: TRBV15
D: .
size: .
CDR3: CATSREGNPYNEQFF
DNA: TGTGCCACCAGCAGAGAAGGTAACCCCTACAATGAGCAGTTCTTC

J: TRBJ2-1
V: TRBV5-1
D: TRBD2
size: .
CDR3: CASSLGASGGLVNEQFF
DNA: TGCGCCAGCAGCTTGGGTGCTAGCGGGGGGCTCGTAAATGAGCAGTTCTTC

J: TRBJ2-3
V: TRBV7-2
D: .
size: few
CDR3: CASSPSTVTDTQYF
DNA: TGTGCCAGCAGCCCTTCTACCGTCACAGATACGCAGTATTTT

J: TRBJ1-5
V: TRBV21-1
D: .
size: few
CDR3: CASSKEALNQPQHF
DNA: TGTGCCAGCAGCAAAGAGGCCCTCAATCAGCCCCAGCATTTT

J: TRBJ2-5
V: TRBV18
D: .
size: .
CDR3: CASSPSGLQGTQYF
DNA: TGTGCCAGCTCACCTTCAGGCCTTCAAGGGACCCAGTACTTC

J: TRBJ1-1
V: TRBV12-3/TRBV12-4
D: .
size: .
CDR3: CASSVGQLTEAFF
DNA: TGTGCCAGCAGTGTCGGACAGTTGACTGAAGCTTTCTTT

J: TRBJ2-7
V: TRBV6-5
D: .
size: few
CDR3: CASSYSKAGYEQYF
DNA: TGTGCCAGCAGTTACTCGAAAGCCGGCTACGAGCAGTACTTC

J: TRBJ2-5
V: TRBV5-1
D: TRBD2
size: .
CDR3: CASFPGGVEETQYF
DNA: TGCGCCAGCTTCCCGGGGGGAGTGGAAGAGACCCAGTACTTC

J: TRBJ2-3
V: TRBV7-8
D: .
size: .
CDR3: CASSPPAPDRSTDTQYF
DNA: TGTGCCAGCAGCCCCCCCGCCCCAGACAGGAGCACAGATACGCAGTATTTT

J: TRBJ2-3
V: TRBV4-1
D: .
size: few
CDR3: CASSQQGRTQYF
DNA: TGCGCCAGCAGCCAACAAGGAAGAACGCAGTATTTT

J: TRBJ2-3
V: TRBV4-2
D: .
size: few
CDR3: CASSQGNGGTDTQYF
DNA: TGTGCCAGCAGCCAAGGGAACGGGGGCACAGATACGCAGTATTTT

J: TRBJ2-1
V: TRBV14
D: .
size: .
CDR3: CASSQLIFGDNEQFF
DNA: TGTGCCAGCAGCCAACTTATTTTCGGGGACAATGAGCAGTTCTTC

J: TRBJ1-1
V: TRBV5-1
D: .
size: .
CDR3: CASSLTRGGQDTEAFF
DNA: TGCGCCAGCAGCTTGACCCGGGGGGGGCAAGATACTGAAGCTTTCTTT

J: TRBJ2-7
V: TRBV20-1
D: .
size: .
CDR3: CSGSGAGNYEQYF
DNA: TGCAGTGGGAGCGGTGCGGGGAACTACGAGCAGTACTTC

J: TRBJ1-2
V: TRBV30
D: .
size: few
CDR3: CAWSVLPGHGYTF
DNA: TGTGCCTGGAGTGTACTGCCCGGGCATGGCTACACCTTC

J: TRBJ2-1
V: TRBV24-1
D: TRBD1
size: .
CDR3: CATSDSVDRARQDEQFF
DNA: TGTGCCACCAGTGATTCCGTAGACAGGGCTCGGCAAGATGAGCAGTTCTTC

J: TRBJ2-1
V: TRBV4-3
D: TRBD1
size: few
CDR3: CASSTGTGVDEQFF
DNA: TGCGCCAGCAGCACCGGGACAGGGGTCGATGAGCAGTTCTTC